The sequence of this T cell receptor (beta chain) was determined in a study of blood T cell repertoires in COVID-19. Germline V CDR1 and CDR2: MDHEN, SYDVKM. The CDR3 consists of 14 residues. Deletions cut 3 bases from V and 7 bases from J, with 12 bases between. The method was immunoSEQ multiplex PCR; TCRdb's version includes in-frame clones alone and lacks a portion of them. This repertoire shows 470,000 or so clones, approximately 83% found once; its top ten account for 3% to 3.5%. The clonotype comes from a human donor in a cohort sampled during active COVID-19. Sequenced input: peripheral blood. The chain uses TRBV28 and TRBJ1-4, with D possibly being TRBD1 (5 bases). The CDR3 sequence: CASSFSGEGEKLFF. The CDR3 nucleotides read TGTGCCAGCAGTTTTTCGGGGGAGGGTGAAAAACTGTTTTTT.